Listed below are T cell receptor beta chains from one sample, sequenced in a study of cytomegalovirus exposure and HLA in healthy donors. Data came from immunoSEQ multiplex PCR; TCRdb stores just in-frame clones and leaves some out. The sample records 130,000 to 150,000 clones, roughly four fifths being singletons. Material for sequencing was PBMCs. These receptors were collected from a woman in her 30s in good health and CMV-seronegative. Both conserved end residues are part of each CDR3. A D gene is named only where the DNA matches it firmly. Only some rows state a clone size, as once, few, many or a class for expanded clones.

d_call: -; clone_size: -; v_call: TRBV30; j_call: TRBJ1-2; cdr3_aa: CAWSTNRGGYGYTF; cdr3_nt: TGTGCCTGGAGCACCAATAGGGGCGGCTATGGCTACACCTTC
d_call: -; clone_size: -; v_call: TRBV4-3; j_call: TRBJ2-1; cdr3_aa: CASSPRRGGGNEQFF; cdr3_nt: TGCGCCAGCAGCCCACGCCGTGGTGGAGGGAATGAGCAGTTCTTC
d_call: -; clone_size: -; v_call: TRBV6-1; j_call: TRBJ2-2; cdr3_aa: CASVGRLNTGELFF; cdr3_nt: TGTGCCAGCGTGGGCAGGCTGAACACCGGGGAGCTGTTTTTT
d_call: TRBD1; clone_size: -; v_call: TRBV6-6; j_call: TRBJ1-3; cdr3_aa: CASSSGTGGSGNTIYF; cdr3_nt: TGTGCCAGCAGTTCCGGGACAGGGGGATCTGGAAACACCATATATTTT
d_call: TRBD1; clone_size: few; v_call: TRBV2; j_call: TRBJ1-2; cdr3_aa: CASVRQGNYGYTF; cdr3_nt: TGTGCCAGCGTACGACAGGGGAACTATGGCTACACCTTC
d_call: -; clone_size: once; v_call: TRBV11-3; j_call: TRBJ2-2; cdr3_aa: CASSLGWGPSNTGELFF; cdr3_nt: TGTGCCAGCAGCTTAGGGTGGGGGCCCTCGAACACCGGGGAGCTGTTTTTT
d_call: -; clone_size: -; v_call: TRBV12-2; j_call: TRBJ1-1; cdr3_aa: CASRVDREKPMDTEAFF; cdr3_nt: TGTGCAAGTCGCGTGGACCGGGAAAAGCCGATGGACACTGAAGCTTTCTTT
d_call: TRBD1; clone_size: -; v_call: TRBV2; j_call: TRBJ1-2; cdr3_aa: CASRVGGQVANYGYTF; cdr3_nt: TGTGCCAGCAGAGTAGGGGGACAGGTAGCAAACTATGGCTACACCTTC
d_call: -; clone_size: -; v_call: TRBV6-1; j_call: TRBJ1-5; cdr3_aa: CASSEGLNQPQHF; cdr3_nt: TGTGCCAGCAGTGAAGGTCTCAATCAGCCCCAGCATTTT
d_call: -; clone_size: -; v_call: TRBV7-2; j_call: TRBJ2-5; cdr3_aa: CASSFSPTQYF; cdr3_nt: TGTGCCAGCAGTTTTAGCCCGACCCAGTACTTC
d_call: -; clone_size: -; v_call: TRBV19; j_call: TRBJ1-3; cdr3_aa: CASSSVGATGNTIYF; cdr3_nt: TGTGCCAGTAGTTCCGTAGGGGCTACTGGAAACACCATATATTTT
d_call: TRBD1; clone_size: -; v_call: TRBV19; j_call: TRBJ1-5; cdr3_aa: CASSEGQPNQPQHF; cdr3_nt: TGTGCCAGTAGTGAGGGACAGCCTAATCAGCCCCAGCATTTT
d_call: -; clone_size: -; v_call: TRBV19; j_call: TRBJ1-5; cdr3_aa: CASSIGDTNHQPQHF; cdr3_nt: TGTGCCAGTAGTATTGGGGACACGAACCATCAGCCCCAGCATTTT
d_call: -; clone_size: -; v_call: TRBV7-2; j_call: TRBJ2-7; cdr3_aa: CASSFTGGPYEQYF; cdr3_nt: TGTGCCAGCAGCTTCACCGGGGGTCCCTACGAGCAGTACTTC
d_call: -; clone_size: -; v_call: TRBV2; j_call: TRBJ1-2; cdr3_aa: CASTGTTNYGYTF; cdr3_nt: TGTGCCAGTACCGGGACAACTAACTATGGCTACACCTTC
d_call: -; clone_size: -; v_call: TRBV15; j_call: TRBJ1-4; cdr3_aa: CATSRDFVDEKLFF; cdr3_nt: TGTGCCACCAGCAGAGATTTCGTAGATGAAAAACTGTTTTTT
d_call: TRBD2; clone_size: -; v_call: TRBV7-6; j_call: TRBJ2-3; cdr3_aa: CASSLRRGGPDTQYF; cdr3_nt: TGTGCCAGCAGCTTACGACGGGGGGGCCCCGATACGCAGTATTTT
d_call: TRBD2; clone_size: once; v_call: TRBV7-3; j_call: TRBJ2-1; cdr3_aa: CARILAGGPYNEQFF; cdr3_nt: TGTGCCAGGATACTAGCGGGGGGCCCCTACAATGAGCAGTTCTTC
d_call: TRBD2; clone_size: -; v_call: TRBV5-1; j_call: TRBJ2-3; cdr3_aa: CASSIGLAGGRRDTQYF; cdr3_nt: TGCGCCAGCAGCATAGGACTAGCGGGGGGGCGGAGAGATACGCAGTATTTT
d_call: -; clone_size: -; v_call: TRBV4-3; j_call: TRBJ1-4; cdr3_aa: CASSQGQPTNEKLFF; cdr3_nt: TGCGCCAGCAGCCAAGGACAGCCAACTAATGAAAAACTGTTTTTT
d_call: -; clone_size: -; v_call: TRBV28; j_call: TRBJ1-1; cdr3_aa: CASRHTGSSETEAFF; cdr3_nt: TGTGCCAGCAGACATACAGGGTCGTCGGAAACTGAAGCTTTCTTT
d_call: -; clone_size: -; v_call: TRBV5-1; j_call: TRBJ1-5; cdr3_aa: CASSPRTPSNQPQHF; cdr3_nt: TGCGCCAGCAGCCCCCGGACACCTAGCAATCAGCCCCAGCATTTT
d_call: -; clone_size: few; v_call: TRBV6-6; j_call: TRBJ2-7; cdr3_aa: CASSSQGYYEQYF; cdr3_nt: TGTGCCAGCAGTTCACAGGGATACTACGAGCAGTACTTC
d_call: TRBD2; clone_size: -; v_call: TRBV7-8; j_call: TRBJ2-7; cdr3_aa: CASSQSTSGAAYEQYF; cdr3_nt: TGTGCCAGCAGCCAATCGACTAGCGGGGCAGCCTACGAGCAGTACTTC
d_call: TRBD1; clone_size: -; v_call: TRBV4-1; j_call: TRBJ2-2; cdr3_aa: CASSQQQGSGDTGELFF; cdr3_nt: TGCGCCAGCAGCCAACAACAGGGGAGTGGGGACACCGGGGAGCTGTTTTTT
d_call: -; clone_size: -; v_call: TRBV6-5; j_call: TRBJ1-1; cdr3_aa: CASTPAGGASTEAFF; cdr3_nt: TGTGCCAGCACCCCCGCTGGGGGCGCGAGTACTGAAGCTTTCTTT
d_call: -; clone_size: few; v_call: TRBV4-1; j_call: TRBJ1-2; cdr3_aa: CASSQQTGILYGYTF; cdr3_nt: TGCGCCAGCAGCCAACAGACAGGAATCCTGTATGGCTACACCTTC
d_call: TRBD2; clone_size: -; v_call: TRBV5-1; j_call: TRBJ2-1; cdr3_aa: CASSWEAGRHNEQFF; cdr3_nt: TGCGCCAGCAGCTGGGAAGCGGGGCGTCACAATGAGCAGTTCTTC
d_call: TRBD1; clone_size: -; v_call: TRBV10-3; j_call: TRBJ1-5; cdr3_aa: CAISDGQGSNQPQHF; cdr3_nt: TGTGCCATCAGTGATGGACAGGGGAGCAATCAGCCCCAGCATTTT
d_call: TRBD1; clone_size: -; v_call: TRBV5-1; j_call: TRBJ2-3; cdr3_aa: CASSSNRDRATDTQYF; cdr3_nt: TGCGCCAGCAGCTCCAACCGGGACAGAGCCACAGATACGCAGTATTTT
d_call: TRBD1; clone_size: -; v_call: TRBV7-9; j_call: TRBJ1-3; cdr3_aa: CASSSGTEGNTIYF; cdr3_nt: TGTGCCAGCAGCTCCGGGACAGAGGGAAACACCATATATTTT
d_call: -; clone_size: -; v_call: TRBV6-5; j_call: TRBJ2-5; cdr3_aa: CASGAWETQYF; cdr3_nt: TGTGCCAGCGGGGCGTGGGAGACCCAGTACTTC
d_call: TRBD2; clone_size: -; v_call: TRBV19; j_call: TRBJ2-6; cdr3_aa: CASSLRSGAVRGANVLTF; cdr3_nt: TGTGCCAGTAGTCTCCGTAGCGGGGCGGTTCGTGGGGCCAACGTCCTGACTTTC
d_call: TRBD1; clone_size: -; v_call: TRBV10-2; j_call: TRBJ2-7; cdr3_aa: CASTTGQGSYEQYF; cdr3_nt: TGCGCCAGCACTACGGGACAGGGGTCCTACGAGCAGTACTTC
d_call: -; clone_size: few; v_call: TRBV20-1; j_call: TRBJ1-1; cdr3_aa: CSARGQTEAFF; cdr3_nt: TGCAGTGCTAGAGGACAGACTGAAGCTTTCTTT
d_call: TRBD1; clone_size: -; v_call: TRBV30; j_call: TRBJ1-5; cdr3_aa: CAWSVGTVNQPQHF; cdr3_nt: TGTGCCTGGAGTGTAGGGACAGTCAATCAGCCCCAGCATTTT
d_call: -; clone_size: -; v_call: TRBV7-9; j_call: TRBJ2-5; cdr3_aa: CASSLPGQPTHF; cdr3_nt: TGTGCCAGCAGCTTACCCGGACAGCCGACACACTTC
d_call: TRBD2; clone_size: -; v_call: TRBV14; j_call: TRBJ2-3; cdr3_aa: CASSQELAGGPTQYF; cdr3_nt: TGTGCCAGCAGCCAAGAGCTAGCGGGGGGCCCTACGCAGTATTTT
d_call: TRBD1; clone_size: -; v_call: TRBV4-2; j_call: TRBJ1-2; cdr3_aa: CASSQAGTGELYGYTF; cdr3_nt: TGTGCCAGCAGCCAGGCCGGGACAGGGGAGCTATATGGCTACACCTTC
d_call: -; clone_size: -; v_call: TRBV21-1; j_call: TRBJ2-1; cdr3_aa: CASSPHQRTSGKYNEQFF; cdr3_nt: TGTGCCAGCAGCCCCCACCAGAGGACTAGCGGGAAATACAATGAGCAGTTCTTC
d_call: -; clone_size: -; v_call: TRBV4-1; j_call: TRBJ2-7; cdr3_aa: CASSQERRRGNYEQYF; cdr3_nt: TGCGCCAGCAGCCAAGAAAGGAGGAGGGGAAACTACGAGCAGTACTTC
d_call: -; clone_size: -; v_call: TRBV2; j_call: TRBJ1-1; cdr3_aa: CASRERAGTLAFF; cdr3_nt: TGTGCCAGCAGGGAGAGGGCGGGAACGTTAGCTTTCTTT
d_call: TRBD1; clone_size: -; v_call: TRBV7-6; j_call: TRBJ1-2; cdr3_aa: CASSLTTEGQGGYGYTF; cdr3_nt: TGTGCCAGCAGCTTAACTACGGAGGGACAGGGAGGCTATGGCTACACCTTC
d_call: -; clone_size: -; v_call: TRBV11-2; j_call: TRBJ2-3; cdr3_aa: CASSLDLARRTDTQYF; cdr3_nt: TGTGCCAGCAGCTTAGATCTAGCGAGGAGGACAGATACGCAGTATTTT
d_call: TRBD1; clone_size: -; v_call: TRBV2; j_call: TRBJ1-2; cdr3_aa: CASSEWIGQGSGYTF; cdr3_nt: TGTGCCAGCAGTGAATGGATAGGACAGGGGTCTGGCTACACCTTC
d_call: -; clone_size: -; v_call: TRBV2; j_call: TRBJ2-3; cdr3_aa: CASSEALLGGTDTQYF; cdr3_nt: TGTGCCAGCAGTGAAGCGCTTCTGGGAGGCACAGATACGCAGTATTTT
d_call: TRBD1; clone_size: -; v_call: TRBV7-6; j_call: TRBJ1-1; cdr3_aa: CASSSGQPNTEAFF; cdr3_nt: TGTGCCAGCAGCTCGGGACAGCCGAACACTGAAGCTTTCTTT
d_call: -; clone_size: -; v_call: TRBV29-1; j_call: TRBJ2-7; cdr3_aa: CSVSAGTTSYEQYF; cdr3_nt: TGCAGCGTTTCTGCGGGGACGACCTCCTACGAGCAGTACTTC
d_call: -; clone_size: once; v_call: TRBV6-5; j_call: TRBJ2-7; cdr3_aa: CASSTGTKKIYEQYF; cdr3_nt: TGTGCCAGCAGTACCGGGACAAAGAAAATCTACGAGCAGTACTTC
d_call: TRBD1; clone_size: -; v_call: TRBV6-5; j_call: TRBJ2-7; cdr3_aa: CASSSPGQGLSEQYF; cdr3_nt: TGTGCCAGCAGTTCCCCGGGACAGGGCCTAAGCGAGCAGTACTTC
d_call: TRBD2; clone_size: -; v_call: TRBV5-1; j_call: TRBJ2-1; cdr3_aa: CASSLASGLYNEQFF; cdr3_nt: TGCGCCAGCAGCTTGGCTAGCGGGCTTTACAATGAGCAGTTCTTC
d_call: -; clone_size: -; v_call: TRBV19; j_call: TRBJ1-5; cdr3_aa: CASTPGWNGVNQPQHF; cdr3_nt: TGTGCCAGTACCCCTGGGTGGAACGGGGTAAATCAGCCCCAGCATTTT